This paragraph reports one TCR beta chain. Its antigen remains undetermined. Library preparation employed the immunoSEQ multiplex PCR assay. For the multiplex PCR, a mixture combining 60 forward primers for TCR Vbeta segments and 13 reverse primers for TCR Jbeta segments was used. Amplification of the CDR3 region of rearranged TCR beta genes was performed with a multiplex PCR assay on genomic DNA. Amplified TCR beta libraries were sequenced as 87-base-pair reads on the Illumina HiSeq System. Per the source publication's procedure: A later analysis counted approximately 84 million unique TCR beta chains across the 670 or so repertoires, and some 11 million of these chains were shared by at least two donors. A nearest-neighbor algorithm error-corrected the raw reads and collapsed the reads into unique sequences, merging closely related sequences to remove PCR and sequencing errors. To assign V, D and J gene segments, CDR3 sequences were aligned to IMGT reference sequences. For a sequence to be retained, a match of at least six nucleotides to both a V gene segment and a J gene segment was required. A rearrangement counted as productive if the CDR3 had no stop codons and remained in frame with V and J, and every other rearrangement counted as non-productive. CDR3 was defined according to IMGT convention as the region running from the second conserved V-encoded cysteine to the conserved J-encoded phenylalanine. The earlier analysis of about 610 of the donors excluded any sequence lacking an unambiguous match to a single V gene segment. In an earlier analysis of 587 of the donors, V segments were called functional above 56.7% productive rearrangements and were called segregating when the between-donor standard deviation exceeded 5%. A statistical classification framework was developed to diagnose cytomegalovirus status using the catalog of TCR beta chain sequences. In a later analysis, TCR nucleotide sequences were compared against IMGT/GENE-DB human TR gene sequences so that V and J genes could be assigned. Using the TCRdist pipeline, a later analysis assigned CDR3 sequences along with most-parsimonious VDJ recombination scenarios. In a later analysis, each TCR beta chain was defined by its CDR3 amino acid sequence together with its V-gene family, and reads lacking a unique V-gene family were excluded. To address suspected cross-contamination and a sequencing artifact, a later analysis removed a few hundred highly shared, low-generation-probability nucleotide sequences. In a later analysis, a clonal expansion index was calculated for each public chain from normalized within-repertoire ranks of inferred template counts. In a later analysis, generation probabilities were computed with a VDJ recombination model fitted to out-of-frame rearrangements, and the resulting probabilities were checked against IGoR. A later analysis scored TCR-TCR, TCR-HLA and TCR-CMV co-occurrence with hypergeometric tests, applying a repertoire-size bias correction to TCR pairs. False discovery rates were estimated in a later analysis by permuting HLA or CMV assignments 20 times. In a later analysis, co-occurring TCRs were grouped with DBSCAN, and TCRdist sequence similarity was added when clustering was performed within HLA-allele-positive subsets. For co-occurrence clustering, repertoires with fewer than 30,000 or more than 120,000 public chains were excluded, along with four to six repertoires with anomalous nucleotide sharing. As stored in TCRdb, this immuneACCESS dataset retains in-frame rearrangements with V and J assigned. A fraction of the clones does not appear; measured against another copy, unresolved V genes explain less than half of the discrepancy, and the remainder lacks a known reason. From that table come the V and J calls and clone size; the DNA was used to work out D and trimming. The sample table gives 130,000 or so clones. The ten largest clones take up roughly 1.4% of the sample.

The data were taken from a study of cytomegalovirus exposure and HLA in healthy donors (dated by TCRdb to about 2017). A note on the overall study: In an earlier analysis of several hundred of the donors, less than 350 Gb of sequence data and about 110 million unique TCR beta sequences from 150 million to 200 million T cells were reported. An early release that covered some 630 HLA-typed donors contained approximately 300 gigabases of sequencing data and tens of millions of unique TCR sequences. The genetic ancestry cluster associated with self-reported Caucasian donors included over 80% of the roughly 380 genotyped donors. The study was designed to test whether signatures of past pathogen exposure could be identified by cataloging public T cell receptors. The T cell repertoires of about 700 subjects were profiled by immunosequencing and related to cytomegalovirus serostatus. In addition to the first cohort of approximately 670 subjects, a separate validation cohort of over 90 different subjects was used. The study combined high-throughput TCR immunosequencing, statistical association of individual TCRs with disease status, and machine learning to predict cytomegalovirus infection status. In a later analysis, previously published TCR beta repertoires from several hundred donors were re-analyzed and high-resolution HLA genotyping was added so that TCR occurrence patterns could be studied. Rather than using new phenotypic data, the later analysis identified candidate immune exposures from TCR beta sequences and from how often those sequences occurred across donors. In an earlier analysis of roughly 540 of the donors, high-throughput TCR beta sequencing was used to judge whether each TCR beta V gene segment behaved as functional or pseudogenic. Donor age, sex, ethnicity and CMV serostatus were compiled alongside the repertoire data. Genome-wide SNP genotypes for about 55% of the roughly 670 donors were used in a later genetic analysis, which treated that subset as a discovery cohort. All discovery cohort repertoires had been generated using a single sequencing platform. Both class I and class II loci were covered by HLA typing, at four-digit resolution. The number of donors typed differed by locus, with roughly 620-640 for A, B, C, DRB1 and DQB1, about 500 for DQA1, some 570 for DPA1, and some 470 for DPB1. Four to six DR-DQ haplotypes were handled as single units for association and clustering, since linkage in the cohort was strong. Among 350 to 400 genotyped donors of the cohort, an average of approximately 250,000 unique TCR beta nucleotide sequences were sequenced per donor, roughly 20% of them non-productive.

The study at large found these results: Across donors, most TCR sequences were observed very rarely, whereas some public TCRs were present in many individuals. The classifier was reported to diagnose cytomegalovirus status with high specificity and sensitivity in both the original cohort and the validation cohort. Broadly in line with IMGT annotations, most TCR beta V segments showed up in productive rearrangements about 90% or about 30% of the time in an earlier analysis of several hundred of the donors. Strong co-occurrence of HLA alleles, especially DR and DQ, made assigning TCR associations to individual alleles difficult. According to the authors, the approach could potentially be generalized to other disease states and immunological phenotypes. Because HLA typing was missing for some donors at each locus, association tests included only the typed subset. Three of the identified cytomegalovirus-associated TCR beta chains were confirmed in vitro to be specific for cytomegalovirus antigens. Several of the top co-occurrence clusters appeared to be linked to parvovirus B19, influenza, CMV and Epstein-Barr virus, according to a later analysis. Immune exposure information for the cohort was limited to CMV serostatus. In a later analysis, about 16,000 TCR beta sequences were associated with specific HLA alleles at a false discovery rate of 0.05. In a later analysis, HLA-associated TCR beta chains showed more clonal expansion and lower generation probabilities than non-associated chains that were equally common. A later analysis found that TCR association rates varied across HLA loci, with DRB1 alleles showing the most associated TCRs and HLA-C alleles the fewest. The study gave a list of 150 to 200 TCR beta chains associated with cytomegalovirus. In a later genetic analysis, fewer N-insertions in productive TCRs were reported among donors in an Asian-associated ancestry cluster than the approximately 710-donor mean. The earlier analysis of approximately 560 of the donors excluded around 17 rarely observed V segments, including chromosome 9 orphons, because counts were too low. Presence/absence analyses assumed roughly uniform sequencing depth across donors, an assumption that may not hold. A group of highly shared sequence variants was considered likely to be a technical artifact of the sequencing pipeline. According to a later analysis, most CMV-associated TCR beta chains appeared to be HLA-restricted, and the HLA associations seemed to be driven largely by CMV exposure. The 87-base-pair reads could not distinguish some IMGT-functional V segments, including TRBV6-2 and TRBV6-3, so those segments were excluded. V-gene and J-gene trimming of TCR beta chains was associated with a missense DCLRE1C variant in a later genetic analysis, and the association was replicated in an independent cohort. Only TCR beta chains were sequenced in this cohort, and the absence of alpha or paired-chain data limited detectable features. Linkage disequilibrium might explain the correlated functional status among segregating V segments, but an unknown experimental factor could not be excluded. A further reported finding was that TCR beta sequences accurately predicted the HLA-A and HLA-B alleles for most subjects in the first cohort.

The cohort was made up of about 670 healthy bone marrow donors. All cohort members were sampled while nominally healthy, although unrecorded immune exposures were likely present. The donor was CMV seronegative and was included in the group of about 400 seronegative cohort members. A peripheral blood sample was collected from each donor, and TCR beta sequencing was performed on peripheral blood mononuclear cells. The Qiagen DNeasy Blood Extraction Kit was used to extract genomic DNA from the blood cell samples. Relative to germline, V is missing 1 base and J is missing 6 bases, with 10 bases of the junction outside any gene match. From cysteine to phenylalanine, the CDR3 is 16 amino acids long. Only the CDR3 DNA stays, 48 bases, in frame from base 1. The germline V gene provides CDR1 SGDLS and CDR2 YYNGEE.

The sequence is built from TRBV9 and TRBJ2-7, and TRBD1 matches 10 of the central bases. This clonotype originated in a woman aged 40 to 49 in good health and CMV-seronegative. Input material: PBMCs. The DNA is as follows: TGTGCCAGCAGCGTATCCGGAGACAGGGGGCACGGCGAGCAGTACTTC. Translated, this gives CASSVSGDRGHGEQYF.